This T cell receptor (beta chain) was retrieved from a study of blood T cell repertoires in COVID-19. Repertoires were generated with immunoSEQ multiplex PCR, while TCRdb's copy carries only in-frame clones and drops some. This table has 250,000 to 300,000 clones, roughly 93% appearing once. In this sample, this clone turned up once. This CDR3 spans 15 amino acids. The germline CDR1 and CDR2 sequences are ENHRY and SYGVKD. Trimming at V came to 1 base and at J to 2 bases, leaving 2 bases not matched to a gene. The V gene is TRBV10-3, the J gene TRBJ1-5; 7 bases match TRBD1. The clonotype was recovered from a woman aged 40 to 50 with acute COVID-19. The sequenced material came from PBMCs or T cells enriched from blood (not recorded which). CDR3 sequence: CAISEWQGGNQPQHF. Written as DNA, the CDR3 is TGTGCCATCAGTGAGTGGCAGGGGGGCAATCAGCCCCAGCATTTT.